These 31 T cell receptor beta chains were all obtained from the same sample, sequenced in a study of T cells in Graves' hyperthyroidism and ophthalmopathy. TCR beta CDR3 regions were amplified from RNA. TCR CDR3 underwent first-round RT-PCR with the HTBI primer set. Each CDR3 protein is one row after TCRdb ran MiXCR on the multiplex PCR reads. Of around 300,000 distinct CDR3 sequences in the sample, approximately 20% are singletons; the top ten hold roughly 60%. The sample taken for sequencing was blood. The receptors stem from a man aged 30-40 years with Graves' ophthalmopathy.

The genes are TRBV28 and TRBJ2-7; perhaps TRBD2 as D (6 bases). Trimming removed 7 bases at V and 2 bases at J, with 18 bases between. The CDR3 is 15 amino acids. Germline V gives CDR1 MDHEN, CDR2 SYDVKM. This CDR3 is CASTPGRASAYEQYF. Written as DNA, the CDR3 is TGTGCCAGCACCCCAGGGCGGGCTAGCGCCTACGAGCAGTACTTC.

There are a few counts of this clonotype. This may be a read error, as it is one base from a much larger clone. This rearrangement joins TRBV30 to TRBJ1-1; weak D call: TRBD1 (6 bases). Germline V gene data show CDR1 as GTSNPN and CDR2 as SVGIG (reference sequence). The CDR3 loop spans 13 amino acids. V was shortened by 0 bases and J by 4 bases, with 9 bases between the two germline ends. DNA of the CDR3: TGTGCCTGGAGTGTAATACAGGGCACTGAAGCTTTCTTT. Translating it yields CAWSVIQGTEAFF.

This clonotype was detected ten times or more. CDR3 amino acids: CASSAAGELFF. The CDR3 DNA reads as TGTGCCAGCTCAGCGGCCGGGGAGCTGTTTTTT. V gene TRBV27 combines with J gene TRBJ2-2, with D perhaps matching TRBD2 (5 bases). Deletions cut 8 bases from V and 6 bases from J, with 7 bases between. The CDR3 has 11 amino acids. Germline CDR1 MNHEY, CDR2 SMNVEV (reference sequence).

This clonotype was seen a handful of times. The V call is TRBV7-2, the J call TRBJ2-3; D is perhaps TRBD1 (6 bases). Germline V lookup: CDR1 SGHTA, CDR2 FQGNSA. The V end was cut by 5 bases, the J end by 0 bases, with 15 bases between. This CDR3 has 16 amino acids. CDR3 sequence (DNA): TGTGCCAGCAGCCAGGGGTCCCTAGGGAGCACAGATACGCAGTATTTT. The encoded protein is CASSQGSLGSTDTQYF.

This chain joins TRBV10-3 and TRBJ1-1, with 9 bases fitting TRBD1. This CDR3 contains 15 residues. Per the germline V gene, CDR1 is ENHRY and CDR2 is SYGVKD. V lost 0 bases to trimming and J lost 6 bases; unmatched junction nucleotides: 5. DNA for the CDR3: TGTGCCATCAGTGAGTCTGGGACAGGGAGGGCTGAAGCTTTCTTT. It codes for CAISESGTGRAEAFF.

This clonotype was counted a few times. V is TRBV5-6 and J is TRBJ2-1; 15 bases match TRBD2. V shed 4 bases and J 12 bases; nucleotides not matched to a gene: 11. Germline CDR1 is SGHDT and CDR2 is YYEEEE. There are 16 residues in the CDR3. CDR3 protein: CASSPSPGLAGGWQFF. DNA for the CDR3: TGTGCCAGCAGCCCGTCCCCCGGACTAGCGGGAGGGTGGCAGTTCTTC.

This clonotype was recorded a few times. The chain couples TRBV3-1 to TRBJ2-7, with D perhaps matching TRBD2 (5 bases). Germline V lookup: CDR1 LGHDT, CDR2 YNNKEL (reference sequence). CDR3 length: 14 residues. Trimming cost V 3 bases and J 1 base, with 10 bases left between them. The CDR3 spells CASSQTTGSYEQYF. As DNA, the CDR3 is TGTGCCAGCAGCCAGACGACGGGATCCTACGAGCAGTACTTC.

This clonotype was counted at least ten times. The rearrangement joins TRBV5-1 to TRBJ2-1; no clear D gene. Per germline, CDR1 SGHRS and CDR2 YFSETQ. The length of the CDR3 is 13 residues. V lost 0 bases and J 8 bases, leaving 9 bases between the germline ends. The CDR3 DNA follows: TGCGCCAGCAGCTTGGTGGGTTTCGATGAGCAGTTCTTC. Its translation is CASSLVGFDEQFF.

The V gene is TRBV30, the J gene TRBJ2-1, with a possible D match to TRBD1 (5 bases). CDR1 GTSNPN and CDR2 SVGIG come from the germline V gene (reference sequence). CDR3 length equals 15 residues. V gave up 3 bases and J gave up 5 bases, with 17 bases separating them. CDR3: CAWSKTGRTNNEQFF. The CDR3 DNA follows: TGTGCCTGGAGCAAAACAGGAAGGACAAACAATGAGCAGTTCTTC. The whole variable domain, filled in from reference TRBV30 and TRBJ2-1, reads SQTIHQWPATLVQPVGSPLSLECTVEGTSNPNLYWYRQAAGRGLQLLFYSVGIGQISSEVPQNLSASRPQDRQFILSSKKLLLSDSGFYLCAWSKTGRTNNEQFFGPGTRLTVL.

V is TRBV6-1 and J is TRBJ2-3; no clear D. The germline V and J ends were trimmed by 8 bases and 0 bases, with 12 bases remaining between them. The CDR3 runs to 14 residues. CDR1 MNHNS and CDR2 SASEGT come from the germline V gene. CDR3 amino acids: CASGRLTSTDTQYF. The CDR3 nucleotides read TGTGCCAGCGGTCGGCTAACTAGCACAGATACGCAGTATTTT.

V gene TRBV6-1 combines with J gene TRBJ1-2, with a tentative D call TRBD1 (5 bases). V was shortened by 5 bases and J by 4 bases, with 14 bases between the two germline ends. CDR3 length equals 14 residues. The germline V gene has CDR1 MNHNS and CDR2 SASEGT. CDR3 sequence (DNA): TGTGCCAGCAGTAACGGGGACGGACTCTATGGCTACACCTTC. Protein sequence: CASSNGDGLYGYTF.

The table lists this clonotype with many counts. The V and J genes are TRBV30 and TRBJ2-3; D uncertain. The length of the CDR3 is 13 residues. Germline assignment: CDR1 GTSNPN and CDR2 SVGIG (reference sequence). Trimming removed 0 bases from V and 4 bases from J, with 8 bases in between. CDR3 sequence reads: CAWSVDLADTQYF. For the CDR3, the DNA is TGTGCCTGGAGTGTGGACCTCGCAGATACGCAGTATTTT. The full variable domain, rest sourced from reference TRBV30 and TRBJ2-3, is SQTIHQWPATLVQPVGSPLSLECTVEGTSNPNLYWYRQAAGRGLQLLFYSVGIGQISSEVPQNLSASRPQDRQFILSSKKLLLSDSGFYLCAWSVDLADTQYFGPGTRLTVL.

The chain couples TRBV4-1 to TRBJ2-7; the D gene is possibly TRBD2 (6 bases). Germline-derived CDR1 and CDR2 are MGHRA and YSYEKL. Trimming stripped 7 bases from V and 2 bases from J, with 24 bases between. CDR3 length: 17 amino acids. CDR3 loop: CASIPPSQRLETYEQYF. CDR3 nucleotides: TGCGCCAGCATCCCGCCCTCCCAGAGACTAGAAACCTACGAGCAGTACTTC.

V usage is TRBV6-1 and J usage is TRBJ1-5; D possibly corresponds to TRBD1 (6 bases). The CDR3 runs 17 residues. V was cut by 6 bases and J by 2 bases, with 20 bases left in between. The germline gives CDR1 MNHNS, CDR2 SASEGT. DNA of the CDR3: TGTGCCAGCAGAGCCCGGGACATCGAATGGGGCAATCAGCCCCAGCATTTT. It yields the protein CASRARDIEWGNQPQHF.

This clonotype was observed a few times. This chain links TRBV2 with TRBJ2-3; tentatively, D is TRBD1 (6 bases). The CDR3 totals 18 residues. The V gene's germline CDR1 is SNHLY and CDR2 FYNNEI. V was cut by 2 bases and J by 2 bases, with 20 bases left in between. CDR3 in DNA: TGTGCCAGCAGTGAAAGAGGCAGGGGCTATTCTTTCACAGATACGCAGTATTTT. It yields the protein CASSERGRGYSFTDTQYF.

This clonotype was detected ten times or more. The V gene is TRBV20-1, the J gene TRBJ1-5; TRBD1 agrees at 7 bases. This CDR3 contains 13 residues. Trimming took 5 bases from V and 9 from J; bases not matched to a gene: 10. Germline V CDR1 and CDR2: DFQATT, SNEGSKA (reference sequence). CDR3 sequence (DNA): TGCAGTGCTCACAGTGGACAGGTTGGGCCCCAGCATTTT. It yields the protein CSAHSGQVGPQHF.

The V call is TRBV28, the J call TRBJ1-3; D unclear. This CDR3 contains 15 residues. Germline CDR1 reads MDHEN; CDR2 reads SYDVKM. Between the trimmed V and J ends, which lost 6 bases and 0 bases, there was a span of 12 bases. The CDR3 is CASSLTGPSGNTIYF. The DNA for the CDR3 is TGTGCCAGCAGCCTGACCGGGCCCTCTGGAAACACCATATATTTT.

A remark on this clonotype: This sequence may be a read error, since a much larger clone differs from it by one base. The chain links TRBV12-3 or TRBV12-4 to TRBJ1-1; no definite D call. This CDR3 is 11 amino acids long. CDR3 region: CAGSSVGEAFF. DNA of the CDR3: TGTGCCGGCAGTTCAGTTGGTGAAGCTTTCTTT.

This clonotype appeared many times. The CDR3 reads CASSLDGYEQYF. DNA of the CDR3: TGTGCCAGCAGTTTAGATGGATACGAGCAGTACTTC. This chain joins TRBV28 and TRBJ2-7, with D unclear. The CDR3 runs 12 residues. From germline, CDR1 is MDHEN and CDR2 SYDVKM. V was clipped by 2 bases and J by 4 bases, with 6 bases between them.

This chain joins TRBV11-1 and TRBJ2-1; 9 bases match TRBD2. The V gene end was trimmed by 7 bases and the J gene end by 9 bases; junction bases not matched to a gene: 7. This CDR3 is 13 amino acids long. From germline, CDR1 is SGHAT and CDR2 FQDESV (reference sequence). The CDR3 DNA sequence: TGTGCCAGCACCCTAGCGGGGTTAAGTGAGCAGTTCTTC. Translated, it gives CASTLAGLSEQFF.

The rearrangement joins TRBV11-2 to TRBJ2-3; TRBD1 matches 12 bases. The CDR3 totals 16 residues. Germline V gene lookup returns CDR1 SGHAT and CDR2 FQNNGV. The V gene end was trimmed by 5 bases and the J gene end by 3 bases; junction bases not matched to a gene: 6. CDR3 loop: CASSPGTGGNTDTQYF. In DNA, the CDR3 is TGTGCCAGCAGCCCAGGGACAGGGGGCAATACAGATACGCAGTATTTT.

The V gene is TRBV7-2, the J gene TRBJ2-3; possibly TRBD2 for D (6 bases). CDR1 is SGHTA and CDR2 is FQGNSA in the germline V gene. V lost 4 bases and J 0 bases, leaving 11 bases between the germline ends. This CDR3 is 15 amino acids long. CDR3 residues: CASSSRLVSTDTQYF. CDR3 DNA: TGTGCCAGCAGCTCCCGACTAGTCAGCACAGATACGCAGTATTTT.

This clonotype was recorded a few times. The J gene is TRBJ2-1, the V gene TRBV4-1, with 9 bases that match TRBD2. The V gene's germline CDR1 is MGHRA and CDR2 YSYEKL. CDR3 length equals 15 residues. J was trimmed by 6 bases and V by 4 bases; bases with no gene match: 7. CDR3 nucleotide sequence: TGCGCCAGCAGCCTAGGGGCTAGCGGGATCAATGAGCAGTTCTTC. It yields the protein CASSLGASGINEQFF.

A word on this clonotype: This may come from a read error, since a much larger clone is one base off. The J gene is TRBJ1-2, the V gene TRBV28; 9 bases line up with TRBD1. Germline CDR1 MDHEN, CDR2 SYDVKM. The CDR3 loop spans 14 amino acids. The CDR3 is CAGSYGQGKNGYTF. Here the CDR3 DNA reads TGTGCCGGCAGCTACGGACAGGGGAAGAATGGCTACACCTTC.

Worth noting for this clonotype: One base away lies a much larger clone, so this may be a sequencing read error. The V and J genes are TRBV28 and TRBJ2-1; D might be TRBD1 (6 bases). Trimming shortened V by 5 bases and J by 4 bases, and 18 bases separated the two germline ends. The germline CDR1 and CDR2 sequences are MDHEN and SYDVKM. CDR3 size: 16 residues. As DNA, the CDR3 is TGTGCCAGCAGTCCAAGGAATTACGGGACATACAATGAGCAGTTCTTC. This translates into CASSPRNYGTYNEQFF.

This sequence joins TRBV10-3 and TRBJ2-5, with D perhaps matching TRBD2 (5 bases). This CDR3 spans 15 amino acids. Per germline, CDR1 ENHRY and CDR2 SYGVKD. V lost 0 bases and J lost 5, with 13 bases in between. CDR3 in amino acids: CAISESAGGRETQYF. CDR3 sequence (DNA): TGTGCCATCAGTGAGTCGGCAGGAGGCCGTGAGACCCAGTACTTC.

J is TRBJ2-3 and V is TRBV11-3; D unclear. This CDR3 region has 12 residues. With 4 bases removed from V and 6 bases from J, the gap between germline ends came to 8 bases. From germline, CDR1 is SGHNT and CDR2 YENEEA. CDR3 nucleotides: TGTGCCAGCAGCTATGGGTTGGATACGCAGTATTTT. Translating it yields CASSYGLDTQYF.

The rearrangement joins TRBV24-1 to TRBJ2-3; D possibly matches TRBD1 or TRBD2 (5 bases each). The CDR3 is 15 amino acids. Germline assignment: CDR1 KGHDR and CDR2 SFDVKD. Trimming cost V 2 bases and J 8 bases, with 16 bases left between them. The CDR3 nucleotides read TGTGCCACCAGTGATTCCCCCCCCAGGGACGGTACGCAGTATTTT. Its translation: CATSDSPPRDGTQYF.

This clonotype was recorded a few times. The gene calls are TRBV27 and TRBJ1-5; D not certain. The CDR3 runs to 14 residues. V was shortened by 2 bases and J by 4 bases, with 9 bases between the two germline ends. Germline V gene data show CDR1 as MNHEY and CDR2 as SMNVEV (reference sequence). The CDR3 bases are TGTGCCAGCAGTTTAAGAGGGTTGAATCAGCCCCAGCATTTT. It encodes CASSLRGLNQPQHF.

A few counts support this clonotype. The chain has TRBV29-1 and TRBJ1-2; perhaps TRBD1 as D (5 bases). Germline values: CDR1 SQVTM, CDR2 ANQGSEA. The CDR3 spans 14 residues. The V and J ends lost 3 bases and 5 bases respectively, with 16 bases between them. CDR3 DNA: TGCAGCGTTGATCGGGGTTGGGGCGGATATGGCTACACCTTC. Translation: CSVDRGWGGYGYTF.

This clonotype was seen ten or more times. This chain uses TRBV28 with TRBJ1-1, with TRBD1 matching 12 bases. V was pared by 5 bases and J by 8 bases, with 12 bases of the junction left unmatched. The CDR3 is made up of 16 amino acids. Germline V gives CDR1 MDHEN, CDR2 SYDVKM. In DNA form, the CDR3 reads TGTGCCAGCAGTCCCTCCGGGACAGGGGGCGAGGTGGAAGCTTTCTTT. Its protein is CASSPSGTGGEVEAFF. The full variable domain, in which reference TRBV28 and TRBJ1-1 provide the parts outside the CDR3, is DVKVTQSSRYLVKRTGEKVFLECVQDMDHENMFWYRQDPGLGLRLIYFSYDVKMKEKGDIPEGYSVSREKKERFSLILESASTNQTSMYLCASSPSGTGGEVEAFFGQGTRLTVV.